Each of the 3 T cell receptor beta chains below was sequenced from the same sample in a study of blood T cells in healthy people across ages. Next came a second PCR, run for roughly 6 to 11 cycles, which used a sample-barcoded 5' primer along with a J-beta primer mix. TCRdb re-called the 5' RACE reads with MiXCR, one entry per CDR3 protein. The table includes under 2,000,000 distinct CDR3 sequences, just under 50% detected once. Sequenced material: blood. The receptors here all came from a woman aged 40 to 55 in good health.

The V and J genes are TRBV7-2 and TRBJ2-7; 7 bases match TRBD1. Gene TRBJ2-4 matches the end of the DNA better, so the J call may be wrong. The CDR3 runs 13 residues. Per the germline V gene, CDR1 is SGHTA and CDR2 is FQGNSA. This chain's CDR3 is CAGAGQVGDIQYF. Here the CDR3 DNA reads TGTGCCGGCGCTGGACAGGTCGGGGACATTCAGTACTTC.

The chain joins TRBV21-1 to TRBJ2-5. TRBV21-1 is annotated as a pseudogene. The CDR3 spans 10 residues. CDR3 loop: CASSLSSQYF. The CDR3 DNA sequence: TGTGCCAGCAGCCTCAGTTCCCAGTACTTC.

CDR3 residues: CASRVSGENEQFF. CDR3 DNA sequence: TGTGCCAGCAGGGTTAGCGGGGAAAATGAGCAGTTCTTC. This chain joins TRBV6-2 or TRBV6-3 and TRBJ2-1, with 8 bases lining up with TRBD2. There are 13 residues in the CDR3. The V gene's germline CDR1 is MNHEY and CDR2 SVGEGT. Trimming at V came to 6 bases and at J to 7 bases, leaving 5 bases not matched to a gene.